The 3 T cell receptor beta chains reported below all come from one sample, sequenced in a study of blood T cells in healthy people across ages. Primed by a sample-barcoded 5' primer and a J-beta primer mix, a second PCR proceeded for 7 to 11 cycles. One entry per CDR3 protein, called by TCRdb with MiXCR from the 5' RACE reads. The data show around 1,500,000 distinct CDR3 sequences, approximately 30% seen once. Sequencing was carried out using blood. All receptors derive from a woman aged 25 to 39 in good health.

The chain couples TRBV6-1 to TRBJ2-6; D is ambiguous. CDR1 is MNHNS and CDR2 is SASEGT in the germline V gene. This CDR3 has 15 amino acids. V lost 4 bases, J lost 0 bases, and 7 bases lay in between. CDR3 DNA: TGTGCCAGCAGTGTGTGGGACTCTGGGGCCAACGTCCTGACTTTC. Its translation is CASSVWDSGANVLTF.

V is TRBV7-8 and J is TRBJ1-4; D is unclear. The CDR3 length is 17 residues. Germline loops: CDR1 SGHVS, CDR2 FQNEAQ. Between the trimmed V and J ends, which lost 1 base and 0 bases, there was a span of 12 bases. The CDR3 sequence: CASSLVEGIATNEKLFF. Written as DNA, the CDR3 is TGTGCCAGCAGCTTAGTGGAAGGAATTGCAACTAATGAAAAACTGTTTTTT.

This clonotype was picked up a small number of times. The CDR3 spells CASKAASDRDEQFF. DNA for the CDR3: TGTGCCAGCAAGGCTGCCAGCGATCGGGATGAGCAGTTCTTC. The chain employs TRBV2 and TRBJ2-1; no clear D gene. The CDR3 is 14 residues long. With 7 bases removed from V and 8 bases from J, the gap between germline ends came to 18 bases. The germline CDR1 and CDR2 sequences are SNHLY and FYNNEI.